This T cell receptor beta chain was documented in a study of T cells in Graves' hyperthyroidism and ophthalmopathy. Trimming stripped 5 bases from V and 6 bases from J, with 21 bases between. Looked up from germline, CDR1 is SEHNR and CDR2 is FQNEAQ (reference sequence). The CDR3 loop spans 16 amino acids. The sample holds many counts of this clonotype. Template material for amplifying TCR beta CDR3 regions consisted of RNA transcripts. HTBI primers drove first-round RT-PCR of the TCR CDR3. In TCRdb, the multiplex PCR reads were re-called with MiXCR into one record per CDR3 protein. This table has around 520,000 distinct CDR3 sequences, 12% to 15% appearing once.

The chain combines TRBV7-9 with TRBJ2-3, with D perhaps matching TRBD1 or TRBD2 (6 bases each). Sequencing input: blood. This clonotype was sampled from a woman aged 40 to 55 with Graves' hyperthyroidism. CDR3 sequence: CASSTRTEKAGDTQYF. CDR3 in DNA: TGTGCCAGCAGCACCCGGACAGAGAAAGCGGGCGATACGCAGTATTTT.